What follows are 2 T cell receptor beta chains derived from one specimen sequenced in a study of response to subunit inactivated influenza vaccine. MiXCR, applied by TCRdb to the RT-PCR reads, yields one record per CDR3 protein. The table has about 500,000 distinct CDR3 sequences, 7.2% seen once. The sample was PBMCs from blood, taken around 25 months after vaccination. The origin of the receptors is a man between 50 and 75 years old who received an inactivated influenza vaccine.

J is TRBJ2-6 and V is TRBV28; D gene uncertain. This CDR3 region has 16 residues. Between the trimmed V and J ends, which lost 7 bases and 0 bases, there was a span of 13 bases. Germline CDR1 reads MDHEN; CDR2 reads SYDVKM. The CDR3 DNA reads TGTGCCAGCAAGCTTTATTCAGGCTCTGGGGCCAACGTCCTGACTTTC. This sequence encodes CASKLYSGSGANVLTF. Together with reference TRBV28 and TRBJ2-6, the CDR3 gives the full variable domain: DVKVTQSSRYLVKRTGEKVFLECVQDMDHENMFWYRQDPGLGLRLIYFSYDVKMKEKGDIPEGYSVSREKKERFSLILESASTNQTSMYLCASKLYSGSGANVLTFGAGSRLTVL.

The chain combines TRBV30 with TRBJ2-3; 8 nucleotides match TRBD2. With 2 bases clipped from V and 3 bases from J, the junction kept 4 bases outside the gene matches. This CDR3 comprises 14 residues. The germline CDR1 and CDR2 sequences are GTSNPN and SVGIG (reference sequence). The CDR3 here is CAWSSGSSTDTQYF. CDR3 DNA: TGTGCCTGGAGTAGCGGGAGTAGTACAGATACGCAGTATTTT.